Here is one T cell receptor beta chain with its context. These data originate in a study of blood T cell repertoires in COVID-19. On the study more broadly: Whether acute or convalescent, the COVID-19 samples came from the United States, Italy and Spain. PBMCs, B-cell-depleted T cells, or T cells provided the cDNA or gDNA that made up the material.

Authors' methods: Researchers report that nucleated cell counts were estimated from reference gene primer amplification. The method was immunoSEQ multiplex PCR; TCRdb's version includes in-frame clones alone and lacks a portion of them. That table supplies the V and J calls and clone size; D and trimming were determined from the DNA. The repertoire holds under 200,000 clones, with around 84% as singletons. Germline V gene lookup returns CDR1 MNHEY and CDR2 SMNVEV (reference sequence). Between the trimmed V and J ends, which lost 0 bases and 5 bases, there was a span of 16 bases. The CDR3 consists of 16 residues.

The rearrangement joins TRBV27 to TRBJ1-1; perhaps TRBD1 as D (6 bases). This clonotype was obtained from a man in his thirties or forties with active or convalescent COVID-19. Sequenced material: peripheral blood. CDR3: CASSLSVGGRRTEAFF. The CDR3, as DNA: TGTGCCAGCAGTTTATCGGTGGGGGGGCGTAGGACTGAAGCTTTCTTT.